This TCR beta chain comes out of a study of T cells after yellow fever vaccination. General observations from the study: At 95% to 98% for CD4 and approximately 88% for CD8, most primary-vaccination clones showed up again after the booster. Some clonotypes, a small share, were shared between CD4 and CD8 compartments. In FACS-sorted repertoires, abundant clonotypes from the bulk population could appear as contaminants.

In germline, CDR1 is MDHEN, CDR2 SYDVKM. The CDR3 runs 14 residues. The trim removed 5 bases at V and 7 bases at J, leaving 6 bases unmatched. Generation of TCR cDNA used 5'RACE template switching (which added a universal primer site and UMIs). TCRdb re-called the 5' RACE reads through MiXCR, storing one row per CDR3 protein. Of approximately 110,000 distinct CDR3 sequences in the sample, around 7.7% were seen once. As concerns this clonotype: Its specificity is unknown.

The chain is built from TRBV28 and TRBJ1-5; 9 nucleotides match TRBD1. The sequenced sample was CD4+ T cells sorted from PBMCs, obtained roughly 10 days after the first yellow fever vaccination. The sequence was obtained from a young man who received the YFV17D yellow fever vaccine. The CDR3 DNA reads TGTGCCAGCAGTGCTGGGACAGGGAGACAGCCCCAGCATTTT. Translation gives CASSAGTGRQPQHF.